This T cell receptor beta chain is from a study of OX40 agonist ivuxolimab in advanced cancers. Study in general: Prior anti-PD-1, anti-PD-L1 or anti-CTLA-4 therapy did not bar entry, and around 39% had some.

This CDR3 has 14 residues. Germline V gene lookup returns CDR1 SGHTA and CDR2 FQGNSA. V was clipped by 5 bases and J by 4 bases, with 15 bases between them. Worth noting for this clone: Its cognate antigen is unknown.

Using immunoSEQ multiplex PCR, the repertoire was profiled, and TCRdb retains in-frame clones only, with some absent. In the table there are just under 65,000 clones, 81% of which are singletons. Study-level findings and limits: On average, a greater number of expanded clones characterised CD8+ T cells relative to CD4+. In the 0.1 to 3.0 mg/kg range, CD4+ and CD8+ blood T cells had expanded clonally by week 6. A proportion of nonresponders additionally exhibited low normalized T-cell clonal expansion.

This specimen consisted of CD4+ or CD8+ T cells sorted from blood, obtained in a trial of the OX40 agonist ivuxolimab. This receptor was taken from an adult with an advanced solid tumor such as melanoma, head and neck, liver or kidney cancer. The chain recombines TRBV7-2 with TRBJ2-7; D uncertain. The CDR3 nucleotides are TGTGCCAGCAGCCTTACACAGTATGAATACGAGCAGTACTTC. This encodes CASSLTQYEYEQYF. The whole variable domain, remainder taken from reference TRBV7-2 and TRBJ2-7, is GAGVSQSPSNKVTEKGKDVELRCDPISGHTALYWYRQSLGQGLEFLIYFQGNSAPDKSGLPSDRFSAERTGGSVSTLTIQRTQQEDSAVYLCASSLTQYEYEQYFGPGTRLTVT.